One sample yielded the 28 T cell receptor beta chains listed below, sequenced in a study of T cell responses to AZD1222 COVID-19 vaccine. Libraries were prepared by immunoSEQ multiplex PCR; TCRdb keeps only in-frame clonotypes and omits some of them. Of some 97,000 clones in the sample, approximately 90% were seen once. The source was peripheral blood, collected on day 0 of AZD1222 vaccination. These receptors all come from an adult in good health.

V is TRBV3-1 (or the pseudogene TRBV3-2) and J is TRBJ1-5; D is ambiguous. V was trimmed by 4 bases and J by 8 bases, leaving 9 bases between them. The CDR3 extends over 12 amino acids. Germline assignment: CDR1 LGHDT and CDR2 YNNKEL (reference sequence). CDR3 loop: CASSRGTEPQHF. In DNA, the CDR3 is TGTGCCAGCAGCCGAGGTACCGAGCCCCAGCATTTT.

The chain employs TRBV24-1 and TRBJ1-2; TRBD1 agrees at 7 bases. The CDR3 is made up of 23 amino acids. From germline, CDR1 is KGHDR and CDR2 SFDVKD. The J segment lost 1 base and the V segment lost 2 bases, leaving 27 bases of the junction unmatched. The DNA of the CDR3 is TGTGCCACCAGTGATTCCGGACAGGCCAAACGCGAAGAGGGGGAGCTCGATAACTATGGCTACACCTTC. It translates to CATSDSGQAKREEGELDNYGYTF.

The rearrangement links TRBV24-1 to TRBJ2-3; 7 bases map to TRBD1. The CDR3 consists of 14 residues. The V gene's germline CDR1 is KGHDR and CDR2 SFDVKD. The junction had 4 bases not matched to a gene; V was cut back by 5 bases and J by 3 bases. In DNA, the CDR3 is TGTGCCACCAGTGTTAAGGGGGCGACAGATACGCAGTATTTT. Translating it yields CATSVKGATDTQYF.

The chain has TRBV6-1 and TRBJ1-2; the match to TRBD1 covers 10 bases. Per the germline V gene, CDR1 is MNHNS and CDR2 is SASEGT. This CDR3 has 14 amino acids. The J segment lost 3 bases and the V segment lost 3 bases, leaving 1 base of the junction unmatched. This CDR3 is CASSETGGDYGYTF. CDR3 coding DNA: TGTGCCAGCAGTGAGACAGGGGGCGACTATGGCTACACCTTC.

This clone was picked up a small number of times. This sequence joins TRBV7-2 and TRBJ2-3, with TRBD2 matching 8 bases. This CDR3 spans 14 amino acids. From germline, CDR1 is SGHTA and CDR2 FQGNSA. V dropped 3 bases and J dropped 9; count of bases not matched to a gene: 8. The CDR3 DNA follows: TGTGCCAGCAGCTTGGTCCCACAGCGGGGGACGCAGTATTTT. This sequence encodes CASSLVPQRGTQYF.

This sequence joins TRBV6-5 and TRBJ2-5, with a tentative D call TRBD1 (5 bases). V dropped 2 bases and J dropped 5 bases, with 15 bases sitting between them. CDR3 length: 15 amino acids. CDR1 and CDR2 (germline): MNHEY, SVGAGI. CDR3 sequence (DNA): TGTGCCAGCAGTTACGGGCGGCAGGGTTTGGAGACCCAGTACTTC. The encoded protein is CASSYGRQGLETQYF.

The chain has TRBV7-9 and TRBJ2-2; TRBD2 matches at 9 bases. V was pared by 3 bases and J by 3 bases, with 5 bases of the junction left unmatched. The CDR3 runs 16 residues. Germline CDR1 SEHNR, CDR2 FQNEAQ (reference sequence). The CDR3: CASSLVASGDTGELFF. The CDR3 DNA reads TGTGCCAGCAGCTTGGTGGCTAGCGGGGACACCGGGGAGCTGTTTTTT. The full variable domain, in which reference TRBV7-9 and TRBJ2-2 provide the parts outside the CDR3, is DTGVSQNPRHKITKRGQNVTFRCDPISEHNRLYWYRQTLGQGPEFLTYFQNEAQLEKSRLLSDRFSAERPKGSFSTLEIQRTEQGDSAMYLCASSLVASGDTGELFFGEGSRLTVL.

This clone came up a few times. Other DNA sequences of this sample code for an identical CDR3. The gene calls are TRBV5-1 and TRBJ1-4; D remains unclear. Trimming removed 0 bases from V and 2 bases from J, with 11 bases in between. The CDR3 sequence is 16 residues long. From germline, CDR1 is SGHRS and CDR2 YFSETQ. The CDR3 spells CASSLGVGTTNEKLFF. The DNA for the CDR3 is TGCGCCAGCAGCTTGGGTGTGGGTACCACTAATGAAAAACTGTTTTTT.

The chain uses TRBV29-1 and TRBJ1-1, with D unresolved. The V and J ends lost 1 base and 8 bases respectively, with 17 bases between them. The CDR3 is made up of 14 amino acids. Per germline, CDR1 SQVTM and CDR2 ANQGSEA. CDR3 in amino acids: CSVEGGSLRIEAFF. For the CDR3, the DNA is TGCAGCGTTGAAGGAGGGAGTCTGAGGATCGAAGCTTTCTTT. Full variable domain (remainder filled in from reference TRBV29-1 and TRBJ1-1): SAVISQKPSRDICQRGTSLTIQCQVDSQVTMMFWYRQQPGQSLTLIATANQGSEATYESGFVIDKFPISRPNLTFSTLTVSNMSPEDSSIYLCSVEGGSLRIEAFFGQGTRLTVV.

The chain combines TRBV28 with TRBJ2-1; the match to TRBD2 covers 12 bases. Germline V gene sequence: CDR1 MDHEN, CDR2 SYDVKM. The CDR3 consists of 15 residues. Trimming cost V 6 bases and J 4 bases; bases outside gene matches: 4. The CDR3, as DNA: TGTGCCAGCAGACCGACTAGCGGGGGTTACAATGAGCAGTTCTTC. Its protein is CASRPTSGGYNEQFF. The full variable domain, completed using reference TRBV28 and TRBJ2-1, is DVKVTQSSRYLVKRTGEKVFLECVQDMDHENMFWYRQDPGLGLRLIYFSYDVKMKEKGDIPEGYSVSREKKERFSLILESASTNQTSMYLCASRPTSGGYNEQFFGPGTRLTVL.

The CDR3 here is CASSSGAFYEQYF. The CDR3 DNA is TGTGCCAGCAGCTCCGGGGCCTTCTACGAGCAGTACTTC. The chain has TRBV5-4 and TRBJ2-7; the D call may be TRBD1 or TRBD2 (5 bases each). The CDR3 has 13 residues. Germline CDR1 SGHNT, CDR2 YYREEE (reference sequence). Trimming cost V 3 bases and J 3 bases, with 10 bases left between them.

The chain joins TRBV29-1 to TRBJ2-2; 8 bases fit TRBD1. Germline V gene lookup returns CDR1 SQVTM and CDR2 ANQGSEA. The CDR3 extends over 13 amino acids. CDR3 in amino acids: CSGMAQGAGELFF. Here the CDR3 DNA reads TGCAGTGGCATGGCACAGGGGGCCGGGGAGCTGTTTTTT.

CDR3: CASSQDPGPSYEQYF. The DNA for the CDR3 is TGTGCCAGCAGCCAAGATCCGGGGCCCTCCTACGAGCAGTACTTC. The chain recombines TRBV3-1 (or the pseudogene TRBV3-2) with TRBJ2-7; either TRBD1 or TRBD2 may supply D (5 bases each). This CDR3 contains 15 residues. Germline V lookup: CDR1 LGHDT, CDR2 YNNKEL (reference sequence). Trimming took 0 bases from V and 0 from J, leaving 9 bases between them.

This rearrangement joins TRBV29-1 to TRBJ2-7; no clear D. The CDR3 contains 12 residues. The ends were cut back, 5 bases at V and 0 bases at J, with 8 bases in the middle. Germline CDR1 SQVTM, CDR2 ANQGSEA. CDR3 coding DNA: TGCAGCGTTCAGAGGAGCTCCTACGAGCAGTACTTC. It translates to CSVQRSSYEQYF.

This chain joins TRBV19 and TRBJ2-3; D is possibly TRBD1 (5 bases). V was clipped by 4 bases and J by 1 base, with 9 bases between them. The CDR3 contains 14 residues. The germline CDR1 and CDR2 sequences are LNHDA and SQIVND (reference sequence). CDR3 residues: CASSRGHRTDTQYF. CDR3 sequence (DNA): TGTGCCAGTAGTAGAGGACACCGCACAGATACGCAGTATTTT.

The chain's CDR3 is CASSPDGRTGNTIYF. The CDR3 DNA reads TGCGCCAGCAGCCCGGACGGACGTACTGGAAACACCATATATTTT. The chain is built from TRBV4-1 and TRBJ1-3; D is uncertain. The CDR3 is made up of 15 amino acids. CDR1 is MGHRA and CDR2 is YSYEKL in the germline V gene. V was clipped by 4 bases and J by 2 bases, with 12 bases between them.

The V and J genes are TRBV9 and TRBJ2-3; 11 bases fit TRBD2. Germline V gene sequence: CDR1 SGDLS, CDR2 YYNGEE. Unmatched junction bases numbered 5, after V lost 0 bases and J lost 2 bases. The CDR3 covers 17 residues. CDR3 protein: CASSVARTSGPTDTQYF. Here the CDR3 DNA reads TGTGCCAGCAGCGTAGCTCGGACTAGCGGGCCCACAGATACGCAGTATTTT. Filled out from reference TRBV9 and TRBJ2-3, the complete variable domain reads DSGVTQTPKHLITATGQRVTLRCSPRSGDLSVYWYQQSLDQGLQFLIQYYNGEERAKGNILERFSAQQFPDLHSELNLSSLELGDSALYFCASSVARTSGPTDTQYFGPGTRLTVL.

The chain carries TRBV6-5 and TRBJ2-2; TRBD1 aligns across 9 bases. With V trimmed by 7 bases and J by 6 bases, 3 bases remained unmatched. This CDR3 has 13 amino acids. The germline CDR1 and CDR2 sequences are MNHEY and SVGAGI. CDR3: CASTTGGPGELFF. The CDR3 coding sequence is TGTGCCAGCACTACAGGGGGCCCCGGGGAGCTGTTTTTT.

The chain couples TRBV7-8 to TRBJ1-1, with D perhaps TRBD1 (5 bases). Looked up from germline, CDR1 is SGHVS and CDR2 is FQNEAQ. V dropped 6 bases and J dropped 7 bases, with 18 bases sitting between them. The CDR3 length is 14 residues. In DNA, the CDR3 is TGTGCCAGCAGTCCAAGCAGGGAGGACGTTGAAGCTTTCTTT. Its translation: CASSPSREDVEAFF.

The chain is built from TRBV15 and TRBJ1-2; 8 bases are a match to TRBD1. The CDR3 has 16 amino acids. After removal of 9 bases from V and 3 bases from J, the junction contained 15 bases not matched to a gene. The germline V gene has CDR1 LNHNV and CDR2 YYDKDF (reference sequence). The CDR3 reads CATAQGAVGWDYGYTF. CDR3 DNA: TGTGCCACGGCCCAGGGGGCTGTGGGGTGGGACTATGGCTACACCTTC.

V and J are TRBV7-2 and TRBJ2-4; the match to TRBD2 covers 9 bases. This CDR3 is built from 15 residues. Losses at the gene ends were 3 bases for V and 6 bases for J; bases not matched to a gene: 6. Germline lookup yields CDR1 SGHTA and CDR2 FQGNSA. DNA for the CDR3: TGTGCCAGCAGCTTCGGCGGGGGGGCAAGAAACATTCAGTACTTC. This codes for CASSFGGGARNIQYF.

This clone was seen just once. V gene TRBV5-1 combines with J gene TRBJ2-3, with D possibly being TRBD2 (5 bases). Per germline, CDR1 SGHRS and CDR2 YFSETQ. The length of the CDR3 is 12 residues. The V gene lost 4 bases and the J gene lost 4 bases, with 7 bases spanning the gap. The CDR3, as DNA: TGCGCCAGCAGCCAACTAGCAGATACGCAGTATTTT. Protein product: CASSQLADTQYF.

The CDR3 DNA follows: TGCGCCAGCAGCCCGCGTTTGGGACAGAATCAGCCCCAGCATTTT. It yields the protein CASSPRLGQNQPQHF. The chain couples TRBV4-1 to TRBJ1-5; 7 bases line up with TRBD1. Germline loops: CDR1 MGHRA, CDR2 YSYEKL. V trimming: 4 bases; J trimming: 4 bases; junction bases outside the gene matches: 7. CDR3 size: 15 residues.

The rearrangement joins TRBV5-1 to TRBJ2-7; 11 positions match TRBD1. Germline trimming cut 2 bases from V and 3 bases from J; bases unmatched to any gene: 10. This CDR3 contains 17 residues. The germline gives CDR1 SGHRS, CDR2 YFSETQ. The CDR3 sequence is CASSFGVGQGAIYEQYF. As DNA, the CDR3 is TGCGCCAGCAGCTTTGGGGTAGGACAGGGGGCAATCTACGAGCAGTACTTC.

The count of this clone is one. V usage is TRBV18 and J usage is TRBJ2-1, with TRBD1 as a possible D gene (6 bases). Deletions cut 2 bases from V and 6 bases from J, with 14 bases between. The V gene's germline CDR1 is KGHSH and CDR2 LQKENI. This CDR3 contains 15 residues. The CDR3 loop reads CASSPDRLQANEQFF. CDR3 DNA sequence: TGTGCCAGCTCACCAGACAGGTTACAGGCCAATGAGCAGTTCTTC.

J is TRBJ2-7 and V is TRBV18; 8 bases are shared with TRBD1. Germline trimming cut 4 bases from V and 0 bases from J; bases unmatched to any gene: 5. Germline CDR1 and CDR2: KGHSH and LQKENI. CDR3 length equals 15 residues. CDR3 coding DNA: TGTGCCAGCTCACTAAGGACAGGGAGCTCCTACGAGCAGTACTTC. Encoded protein: CASSLRTGSSYEQYF. Complete variable domain (other parts from reference TRBV18 and TRBJ2-7): NAGVMQNPRHLVRRRGQEARLRCSPMKGHSHVYWYRQLPEEGLKFMVYLQKENIIDESGMPKERFSAEFPKEGPSILRIQQVVRGDSAAYFCASSLRTGSSYEQYFGPGTRLTVT.

The J gene is TRBJ1-2, the V gene TRBV6-5; perhaps TRBD1 as D (5 bases). Germline CDR1 reads MNHEY; CDR2 reads SVGAGI. The CDR3 totals 14 residues. V gave up 0 bases and J gave up 8 bases, with 13 bases separating them. The CDR3 coding sequence is TGTGCCAGCAGTTACTCGTCGGCAGGGAAGGGCTACACCTTC. Amino acid sequence: CASSYSSAGKGYTF.

The chain carries TRBV7-6 and TRBJ2-2; D is perhaps TRBD1 or TRBD2 (5 bases each). CDR1 and CDR2 from the germline V gene are SGHVS and FNYEAQ. Trimming removed 2 bases from V and 0 bases from J, with 13 bases in between. The CDR3 has 17 amino acids. CDR3 loop: CASSLFGTAANTGELFF. The CDR3 DNA sequence: TGTGCCAGCAGCTTATTCGGGACCGCGGCGAACACCGGGGAGCTGTTTTTT.